This TCR beta chain originates from a study of T cell repertoires in cytomegalovirus infection. V shed 2 bases and J 5 bases; nucleotides not matched to a gene: 6. The CDR3 length is 16 residues. CDR1 SGHTA and CDR2 FQGNSA come from the germline V gene. In TCRdb, the reads were re-called with MiXCR into one record per CDR3 protein. Here the sample spans 510,000 or so distinct CDR3 sequences, more than 25% being singletons. This clonotype was detected many times. Its cognate antigen is unknown. Whole-study results and caveats: Ex vivo, HLA-C-restricted CMV-specific TCR beta clonotypes prevailed over the rest of the response. The study identified carriers of CMV plus the relevant HLA from cumulative public TCR beta family frequency.

The source of this sequence is a human donor in good health (CMV status not recorded). Some clones in this sample may be carry-over from other donors' samples. The sample consisted of PBMCs. V and J are TRBV7-2 and TRBJ2-5, with 12 bases identical to TRBD2. CDR3 nucleotides: TGTGCCAGCAGCTTACGGGCTAGCGGGAGGGGGGAGACCCAGTACTTC. Amino acids: CASSLRASGRGETQYF.